This T cell receptor (beta chain) was profiled in a study of blood T cell repertoires in COVID-19. J gave up 5 bases and V 4 bases, and 8 bases lay outside the gene matches. The CDR3 runs 15 residues. Germline CDR1 and CDR2: MNHNY and SVGAGI (reference sequence). Data came from immunoSEQ multiplex PCR; TCRdb stores just in-frame clones and leaves some out. Of 170,000 or so clones in the sample, 86% were seen once. J is TRBJ1-2 and V is TRBV6-6; 9 bases line up with TRBD1. The material sequenced was peripheral blood. The receptor was isolated from a man aged 50-60 years with active or convalescent COVID-19. The CDR3: CASSSWTGDLYGYTF. CDR3 sequence (DNA): TGTGCCAGCAGTTCCTGGACAGGGGACCTATATGGCTACACCTTC.